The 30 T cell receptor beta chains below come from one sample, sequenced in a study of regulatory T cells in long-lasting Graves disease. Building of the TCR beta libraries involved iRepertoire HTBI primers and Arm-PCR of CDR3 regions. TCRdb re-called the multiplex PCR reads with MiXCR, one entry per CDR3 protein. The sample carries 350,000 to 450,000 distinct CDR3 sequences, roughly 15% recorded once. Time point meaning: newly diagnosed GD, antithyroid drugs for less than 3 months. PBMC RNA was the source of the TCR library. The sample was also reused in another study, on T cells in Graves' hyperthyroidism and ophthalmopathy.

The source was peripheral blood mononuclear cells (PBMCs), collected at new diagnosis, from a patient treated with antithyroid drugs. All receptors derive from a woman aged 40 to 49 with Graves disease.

The CDR3 reads CASSLTVKGDYGYTF. The CDR3 coding sequence is TGCGCCAGCAGCTTGACGGTGAAGGGCGACTATGGCTACACCTTC. The rearrangement links TRBV5-1 to TRBJ1-2; unclear D gene. The germline gives CDR1 SGHRS, CDR2 YFSETQ. CDR3 size: 15 residues. The germline V and J ends were trimmed by 1 base and 3 bases, with 13 bases remaining between them.

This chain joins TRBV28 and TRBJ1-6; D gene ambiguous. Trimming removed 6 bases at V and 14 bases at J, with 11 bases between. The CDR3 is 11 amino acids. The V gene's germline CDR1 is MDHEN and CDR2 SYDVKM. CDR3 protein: CASSPPGSLHF. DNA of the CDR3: TGTGCCAGCAGCCCCCCGGGGTCCCTCCACTTT. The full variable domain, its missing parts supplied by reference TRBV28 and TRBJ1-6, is DVKVTQSSRYLVKRTGEKVFLECVQDMDHENMFWYRQDPGLGLRLIYFSYDVKMKEKGDIPEGYSVSREKKERFSLILESASTNQTSMYLCASSPPGSLHFGNGTRLTVT.

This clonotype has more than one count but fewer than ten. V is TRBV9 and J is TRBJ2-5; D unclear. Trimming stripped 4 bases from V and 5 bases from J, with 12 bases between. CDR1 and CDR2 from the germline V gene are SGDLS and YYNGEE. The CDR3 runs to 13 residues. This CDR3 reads CASSPFGFETQYF. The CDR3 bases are TGTGCCAGCAGCCCTTTCGGTTTCGAGACCCAGTACTTC.

In DNA form, the CDR3 reads TGTGCCACCAGTGACCGTGGGACAGTAACTAATCAGCCCCAGCATTTT. Amino acid sequence: CATSDRGTVTNQPQHF. The chain joins TRBV24-1 to TRBJ1-5; 7 nucleotides line up with TRBD1. The trim removed 4 bases at V and 4 bases at J, leaving 9 bases unmatched. The CDR3 loop spans 16 amino acids. Per germline, CDR1 KGHDR and CDR2 SFDVKD.

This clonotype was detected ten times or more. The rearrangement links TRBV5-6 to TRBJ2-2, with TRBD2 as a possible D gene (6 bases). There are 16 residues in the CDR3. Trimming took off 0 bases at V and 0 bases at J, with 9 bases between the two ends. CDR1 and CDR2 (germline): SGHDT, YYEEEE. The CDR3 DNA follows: TGTGCCAGCAGCTTGGAGCGGGCTTCGAACACCGGGGAGCTGTTTTTT. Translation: CASSLERASNTGELFF.

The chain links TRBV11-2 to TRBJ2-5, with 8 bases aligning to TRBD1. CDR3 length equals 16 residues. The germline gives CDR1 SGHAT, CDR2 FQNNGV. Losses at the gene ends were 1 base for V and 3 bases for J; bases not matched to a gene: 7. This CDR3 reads CASSLVYQGAEETQYF. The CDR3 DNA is TGTGCCAGCAGCTTAGTATATCAGGGGGCGGAAGAGACCCAGTACTTC.

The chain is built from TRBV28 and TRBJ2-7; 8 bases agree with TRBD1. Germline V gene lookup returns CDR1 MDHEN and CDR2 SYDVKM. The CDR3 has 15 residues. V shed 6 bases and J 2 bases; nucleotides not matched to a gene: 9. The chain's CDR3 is CASRDKDRAPYEQYF. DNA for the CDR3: TGTGCCAGCAGGGACAAGGACAGGGCGCCCTACGAGCAGTACTTC.

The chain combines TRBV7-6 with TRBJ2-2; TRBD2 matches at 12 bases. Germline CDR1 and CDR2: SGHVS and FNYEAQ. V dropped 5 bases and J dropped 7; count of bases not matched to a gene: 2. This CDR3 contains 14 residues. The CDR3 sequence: CASSQTSGSGELFF. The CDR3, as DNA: TGTGCCAGCAGCCAGACTAGCGGGAGCGGGGAGCTGTTTTTT.

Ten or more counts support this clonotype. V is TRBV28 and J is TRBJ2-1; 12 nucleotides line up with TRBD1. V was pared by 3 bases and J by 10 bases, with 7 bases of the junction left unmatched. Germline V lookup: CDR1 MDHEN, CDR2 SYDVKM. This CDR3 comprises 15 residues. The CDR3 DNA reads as TGTGCCAGCAGTTTTAGGGACAGGGGGCATAAGGAGCAGTTCTTC. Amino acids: CASSFRDRGHKEQFF.

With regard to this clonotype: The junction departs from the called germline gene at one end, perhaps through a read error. In nucleotides, the CDR3 is TGTGTCAGCAGTCTCCGGGATAGTGGGAGAGATACGCAGTATTTT. Its protein is CVSSLRDSGRDTQYF. The genes are TRBV28 and TRBJ2-3; D possibly corresponds to TRBD2 (5 bases). There are 15 residues in the CDR3. From germline, CDR1 is MDHEN and CDR2 SYDVKM.

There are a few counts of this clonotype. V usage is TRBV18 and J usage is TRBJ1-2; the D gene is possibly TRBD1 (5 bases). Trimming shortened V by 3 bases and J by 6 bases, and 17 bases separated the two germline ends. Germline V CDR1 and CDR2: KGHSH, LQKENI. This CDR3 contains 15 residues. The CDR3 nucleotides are TGTGCCAGCTCACCCCAAGGGGAGGGGAGCGATGGCTACACCTTC. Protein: CASSPQGEGSDGYTF.

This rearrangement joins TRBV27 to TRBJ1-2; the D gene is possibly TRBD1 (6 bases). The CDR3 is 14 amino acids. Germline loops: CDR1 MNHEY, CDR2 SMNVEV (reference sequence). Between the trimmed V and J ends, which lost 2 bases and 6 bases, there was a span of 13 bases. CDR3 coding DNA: TGTGCCAGCAGTTTAATGGGAACAGGGAATGGCTACACCTTC. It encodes CASSLMGTGNGYTF.

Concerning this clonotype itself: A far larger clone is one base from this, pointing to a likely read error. DNA for the CDR3: TGTGCCATCAAGGCAGCGAATAATTCACCCCTCCACTTT. It is translated as CAIKAANNSPLHF. The genes are TRBV12-3 or TRBV12-4 and TRBJ1-6; the D is unclear. The length of the CDR3 is 13 residues. Trimming took 10 bases from V and 5 from J, leaving 12 bases between them.

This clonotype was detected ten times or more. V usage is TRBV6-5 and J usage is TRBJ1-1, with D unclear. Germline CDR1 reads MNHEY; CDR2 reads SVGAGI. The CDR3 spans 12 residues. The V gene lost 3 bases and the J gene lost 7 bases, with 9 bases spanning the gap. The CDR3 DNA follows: TGTGCCAGCAGTTATGACGCAGTTGAAGCTTTCTTT. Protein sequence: CASSYDAVEAFF.

The CDR3 nucleotides read TGTGCCAGCAGGGGGGGACAATATGGGGGCGGAGAGCAGTTCTTC. Residues: CASRGGQYGGGEQFF. The chain is built from TRBV11-3 and TRBJ2-1; D might be TRBD1 or TRBD2, each matching 6 bases. V lost 6 bases and J 10 bases, leaving 22 bases between the germline ends. The CDR3 runs to 15 residues. Germline V lookup: CDR1 SGHNT, CDR2 YENEEA. The variable domain in full, with the rest retrieved from reference TRBV11-3 and TRBJ2-1, is EAGVVQSPRYKIIEKKQPVAFWCNPISGHNTLYWYLQNLGQGPELLIRYENEEAVDDSQLPKDRFSAERLKGVDSTLKIQPAELGDSAVYLCASRGGQYGGGEQFFGPGTRLTVL.

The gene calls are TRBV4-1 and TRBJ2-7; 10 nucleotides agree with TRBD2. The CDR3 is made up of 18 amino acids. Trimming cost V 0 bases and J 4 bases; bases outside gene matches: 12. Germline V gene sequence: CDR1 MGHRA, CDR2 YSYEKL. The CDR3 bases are TGCGCCAGCAGCCAAGACGACAGAGCGGGAGGGCCCCCATACGAGCAGTACTTC. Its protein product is CASSQDDRAGGPPYEQYF.

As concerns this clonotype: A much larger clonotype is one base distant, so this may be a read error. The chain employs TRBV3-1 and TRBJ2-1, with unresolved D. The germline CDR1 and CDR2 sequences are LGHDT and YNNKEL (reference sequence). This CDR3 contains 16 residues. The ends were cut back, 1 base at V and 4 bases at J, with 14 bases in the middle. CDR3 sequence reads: CASSQGIRAAYNEQFF. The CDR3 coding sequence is TGTGCCAGCAGCCAAGGCATAAGGGCTGCATACAATGAGCAGTTCTTC.

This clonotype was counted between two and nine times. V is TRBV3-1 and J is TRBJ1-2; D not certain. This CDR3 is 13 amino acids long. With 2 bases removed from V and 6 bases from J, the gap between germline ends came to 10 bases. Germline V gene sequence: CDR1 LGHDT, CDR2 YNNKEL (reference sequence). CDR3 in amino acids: CASSQRTLDGYTF. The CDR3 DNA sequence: TGTGCCAGCAGCCAACGTACCCTGGATGGCTACACCTTC. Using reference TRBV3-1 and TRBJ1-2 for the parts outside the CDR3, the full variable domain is DTAVSQTPKYLVTQMGNDKSIKCEQNLGHDTMYWYKQDSKKFLKIMFSYNNKELIINETVPNRFSPKSPDKAHLNLHINSLELGDSAVYFCASSQRTLDGYTFGSGTRLTVV.

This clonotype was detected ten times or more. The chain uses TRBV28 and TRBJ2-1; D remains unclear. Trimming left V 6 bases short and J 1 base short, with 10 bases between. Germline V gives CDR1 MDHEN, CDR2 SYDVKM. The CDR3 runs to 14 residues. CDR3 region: CASRGSQSYNEQFF. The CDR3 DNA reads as TGTGCCAGCAGGGGCAGCCAATCCTACAATGAGCAGTTCTTC.

The CDR3 coding sequence is TGTGCCAGCAGTTACCCTGAACAGAGTTCAACCTACGAGCAGTACTTC. Translating it yields CASSYPEQSSTYEQYF. J is TRBJ2-7 and V is TRBV6-7; no definite D call. TRBV6-7 is noted as an ORF with a role that remains uncertain. Trimming took off 2 bases at V and 2 bases at J, with 16 bases between the two ends. This CDR3 spans 16 amino acids.

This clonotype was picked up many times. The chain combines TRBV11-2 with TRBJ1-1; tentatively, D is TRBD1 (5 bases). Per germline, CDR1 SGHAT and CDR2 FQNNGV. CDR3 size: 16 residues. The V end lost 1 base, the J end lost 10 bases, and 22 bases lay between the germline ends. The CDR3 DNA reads TGTGCCAGCAGCTTAGGTATGCAGGGCAGAATACGGTTAGCTTTCTTT. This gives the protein CASSLGMQGRIRLAFF.

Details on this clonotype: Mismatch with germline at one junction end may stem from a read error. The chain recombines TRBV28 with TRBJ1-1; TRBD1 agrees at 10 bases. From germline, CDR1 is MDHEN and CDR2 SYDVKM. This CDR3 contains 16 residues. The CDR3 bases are TGCGCCAGCAGCAAGGACAGGGGGGTAAGAAACACTGAAGCTTTCTTT. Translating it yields CASSKDRGVRNTEAFF.

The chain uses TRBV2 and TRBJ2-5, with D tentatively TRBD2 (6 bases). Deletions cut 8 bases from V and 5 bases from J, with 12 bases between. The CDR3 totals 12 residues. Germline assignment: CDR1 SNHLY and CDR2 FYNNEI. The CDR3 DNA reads TGTGCCAGCGGGGGACTGAGTGAGACCCAGTACTTC. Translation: CASGGLSETQYF.

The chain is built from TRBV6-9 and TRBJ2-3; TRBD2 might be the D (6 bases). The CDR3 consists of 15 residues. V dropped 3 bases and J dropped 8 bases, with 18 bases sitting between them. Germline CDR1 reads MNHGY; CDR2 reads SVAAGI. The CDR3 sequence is CASSYFAVSGSTQYF. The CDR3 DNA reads TGTGCCAGCAGTTACTTCGCAGTATCCGGGAGTACGCAGTATTTT.

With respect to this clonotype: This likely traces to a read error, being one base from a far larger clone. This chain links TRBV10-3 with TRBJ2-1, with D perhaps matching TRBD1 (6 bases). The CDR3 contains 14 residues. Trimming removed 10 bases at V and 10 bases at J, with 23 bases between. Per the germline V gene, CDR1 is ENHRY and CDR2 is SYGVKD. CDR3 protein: CASSPRQAQGEQFF. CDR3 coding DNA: TGTGCCAGCAGCCCCCGACAGGCCCAGGGGGAGCAGTTCTTC.

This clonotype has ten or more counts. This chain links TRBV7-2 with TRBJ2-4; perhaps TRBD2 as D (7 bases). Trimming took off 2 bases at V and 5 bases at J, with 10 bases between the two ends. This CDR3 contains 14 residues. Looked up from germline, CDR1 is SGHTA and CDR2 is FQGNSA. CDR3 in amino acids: CASSLRGGENIQYF. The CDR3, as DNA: TGTGCCAGCAGCTTAAGGGGGGGGGAAAACATTCAGTACTTC.

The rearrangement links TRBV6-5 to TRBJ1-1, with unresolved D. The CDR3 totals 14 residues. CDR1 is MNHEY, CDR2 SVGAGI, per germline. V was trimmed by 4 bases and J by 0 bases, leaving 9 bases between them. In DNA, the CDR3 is TGTGCCAGCAGTTCGCGCAGAATGAACACTGAAGCTTTCTTT. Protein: CASSSRRMNTEAFF.

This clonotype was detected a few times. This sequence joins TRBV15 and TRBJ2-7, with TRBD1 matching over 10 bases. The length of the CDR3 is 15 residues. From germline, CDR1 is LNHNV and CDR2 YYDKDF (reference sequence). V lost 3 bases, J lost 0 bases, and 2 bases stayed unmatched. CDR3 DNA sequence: TGTGCCACCAGCAGGGACAGGGGGACCTCCTACGAGCAGTACTTC. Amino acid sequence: CATSRDRGTSYEQYF. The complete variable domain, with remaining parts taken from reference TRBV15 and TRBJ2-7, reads DAMVIQNPRYQVTQFGKPVTLSCSQTLNHNVMYWYQQKSSQAPKLLFHYYDKDFNNEADTPDNFQSRRPNTSFCFLDIRSPGLGDTAMYLCATSRDRGTSYEQYFGPGTRLTVT.

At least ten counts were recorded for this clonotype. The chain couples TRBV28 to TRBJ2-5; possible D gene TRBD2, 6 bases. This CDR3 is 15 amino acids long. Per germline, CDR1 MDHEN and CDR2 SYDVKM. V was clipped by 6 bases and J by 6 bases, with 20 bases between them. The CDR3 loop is CASSGGEGLRQTQYF. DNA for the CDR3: TGTGCCAGCAGCGGGGGTGAGGGCTTAAGGCAGACCCAGTACTTC.

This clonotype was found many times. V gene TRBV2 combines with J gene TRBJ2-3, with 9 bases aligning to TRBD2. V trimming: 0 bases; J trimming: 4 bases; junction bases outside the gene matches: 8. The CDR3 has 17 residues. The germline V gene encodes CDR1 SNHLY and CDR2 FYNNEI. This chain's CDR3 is CASSEAHRREGPDTQYF. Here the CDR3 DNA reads TGTGCCAGCAGTGAAGCGCATCGGCGGGAGGGCCCAGATACGCAGTATTTT.